Detailed here is one T cell receptor beta chain. Its specificity is unknown. This sample was taken from a study of OX40 agonist ivuxolimab in advanced cancers. Study details: Dose-escalation subjects each had hepatocellular carcinoma, melanoma, renal cell or head and neck cancer.

Sequenced by immunoSEQ multiplex PCR; TCRdb stores in-frame clones only, minus some. The sample lists 65,000 to 95,000 clones; 85% to 95% were seen once. This CDR3 is 14 amino acids long. From germline, CDR1 is SGHVS and CDR2 FQNEAQ. With 3 bases removed from V and 3 bases from J, the gap between germline ends came to 12 bases. Study-wide findings and caveats: Averaged across samples, CD8+ T cells carried more expanded clones than CD4+ did. There was clonal expansion of CD4+ and CD8+ blood T cells by week 6 at 0.1 to 3.0 mg/kg.

Here the sequenced sample was CD4+ or CD8+ T cells sorted from blood, taken in a trial of the OX40 agonist ivuxolimab. V gene TRBV7-8 combines with J gene TRBJ2-7; D is possibly TRBD1 (5 bases). This TCR derives from an adult with an advanced solid tumor such as melanoma, head and neck, liver or kidney cancer. In DNA, the CDR3 is TGTGCCAGCAGCTTGGGGCCGTTGGGCTACGAGCAGTACTTC. The encoded protein is CASSLGPLGYEQYF.